This T cell receptor (beta chain) was obtained from a study of T cell responses to AZD1222 COVID-19 vaccine. Study context: It was second doses at about 4 or about 12 weeks that were pooled.

Here immunoSEQ multiplex PCR was the method, and the copy in TCRdb shows in-frame clones only, minus some. Of 100,000 to 150,000 clones in the sample, about 88% were seen once. CDR3 length: 14 amino acids. The germline gives CDR1 SGHRS, CDR2 YFSETQ. Trimming left V 2 bases short and J 0 bases short, with 6 bases between. The rearrangement joins TRBV5-1 to TRBJ1-3; D unresolved. This clonotype was obtained from an adult in good health. The sample here was peripheral blood, taken on day 0 of AZD1222 vaccination. The CDR3 nucleotides read TGCGCCAGCAGCTTAACAAACTCTGGAAACACCATATATTTT. Its translation is CASSLTNSGNTIYF.